These 14 T cell receptor beta chains came from one sample sequenced in a study of identical twins. One entry per CDR3 protein, called by TCRdb with MiXCR from the 5' RACE reads. This repertoire shows around 240,000 distinct CDR3 sequences, approximately 7% found once; its top ten account for around 3.4%. These data were also reused for a study on yellow fever vaccine responses in identical twins.

The sequencing input was memory (CD45RO+) T cells sorted from blood. Receptors were obtained from a woman under 30 in good health.

Worth noting for this clonotype: This may come from a read error, since a much larger clone is one base off. The CDR3 region has the DNA TGTGCCAGCAGTGTAAGGGACAAGGGCAGCGGCTACACCTTC. Its translation is CASSVRDKGSGYTF. The rearrangement links TRBV2 to TRBJ1-2; tentatively, D is TRBD1 (6 bases). This CDR3 has 14 residues. Germline V CDR1 and CDR2: SNHLY, FYNNEI. V was pared by 4 bases and J by 8 bases, with 17 bases between.

This clonotype was seen more than once but under ten times. This chain links TRBV28 with TRBJ2-1, with TRBD2 matching over 10 bases. Unmatched junction bases numbered 7, after V lost 5 bases and J lost 6 bases. CDR3 size: 15 residues. The germline V gene has CDR1 MDHEN and CDR2 SYDVKM. CDR3 DNA: TGTGCCAGCAGTCCTGCGGGACTAGCGTCCAATGAGCAGTTCTTC. It translates to CASSPAGLASNEQFF.

This clonotype was recorded at least ten times. J is TRBJ2-7 and V is TRBV5-1; D is perhaps TRBD1 or TRBD2 (5 bases each). V was cut by 0 bases and J by 5 bases, with 15 bases left in between. The CDR3 has 15 residues. CDR1 SGHRS and CDR2 YFSETQ come from the germline V gene. The CDR3 sequence is CASSLAGRKRDEQYF. The CDR3 region has the DNA TGCGCCAGCAGCTTGGCGGGACGAAAAAGAGACGAGCAGTACTTC.

The sample holds a few counts of this clonotype. In DNA, the CDR3 is TGTGCCAGCAGTCCCACCCGGGGGGTCGGGGAGCTGTTTTTT. This codes for CASSPTRGVGELFF. The chain links TRBV27 to TRBJ2-2; 7 nucleotides agree with TRBD2. This CDR3 region has 14 residues. Trimming at V came to 5 bases and at J to 7 bases, leaving 7 bases not matched to a gene. CDR1 MNHEY and CDR2 SMNVEV come from the germline V gene (reference sequence).

CDR3 residues: CAAGLAGVYNEQFF. For the CDR3, the DNA is TGTGCCGCAGGACTAGCAGGGGTCTACAATGAGCAGTTCTTC. The chain carries TRBV28 and TRBJ2-1; TRBD2 matches at 8 bases. Looked up from germline, CDR1 is MDHEN and CDR2 is SYDVKM. The CDR3 is 14 residues long. J gave up 3 bases and V 11 bases, and 9 bases lay outside the gene matches.

In this sample, this clonotype turned up a few times. The J gene is TRBJ2-5, the V gene TRBV11-1, with TRBD2 matching 9 bases. V lost 4 bases and J lost 2; bases outside the gene matches: 17. CDR1 is SGHAT, CDR2 FQDESV, per germline (reference sequence). This CDR3 contains 19 residues. The chain's CDR3 is CASSSPGLLRGGVQETQYF. The CDR3 DNA reads as TGTGCCAGCAGCTCCCCCGGCTTATTGCGGGGGGGGGTTCAAGAGACCCAGTACTTC.

This clonotype was recorded many times. The gene calls are TRBV12-3 or TRBV12-4 and TRBJ1-4, with 7 bases matching TRBD1. CDR3 length: 14 amino acids. The ends lost 5 bases at V and 4 bases at J; junction bases unmatched: 4. CDR3 nucleotides: TGTGCCAGCAGTGCCGGGACAGATAATGAAAAACTGTTTTTT. It yields the protein CASSAGTDNEKLFF.

In this sample, this clonotype turned up a few times. The chain joins TRBV10-2 to TRBJ1-1; tentative D call: TRBD1 (6 bases). V lost 6 bases and J 7 bases, leaving 9 bases between the germline ends. This CDR3 comprises 11 residues. Germline V gene sequence: CDR1 WSHSY, CDR2 SAAADI. In nucleotides, the CDR3 is TGCGCCAGCAGCGACAGGTTTGAAGCTTTCTTT. Amino acids: CASSDRFEAFF.

This clonotype was seen only a few times. The genes are TRBV6-1 and TRBJ1-3; D is uncertain. Germline CDR1 is MNHNS and CDR2 is SASEGT. V lost 2 bases and J 4 bases, leaving 15 bases between the germline ends. This CDR3 spans 16 amino acids. Here the CDR3 reads CASSETGPWGGNTIYF. In DNA, the CDR3 is TGTGCCAGCAGTGAAACCGGCCCTTGGGGAGGAAACACCATATATTTT.

V and J are TRBV9 and TRBJ2-3, with a weak D call TRBD2 (6 bases). The germline V and J ends were trimmed by 4 bases and 5 bases, with 17 bases remaining between them. This CDR3 region has 15 residues. From germline, CDR1 is SGDLS and CDR2 YYNGEE. CDR3 protein: CASSHGGLAQDTQYF. In nucleotides, the CDR3 is TGTGCCAGCAGCCACGGGGGACTCGCCCAAGATACGCAGTATTTT.

This clonotype was detected many times. The rearrangement uses TRBV29-1 and TRBJ2-1; TRBD2 matches 7 bases. Germline CDR1 reads SQVTM; CDR2 reads ANQGSEA. The CDR3 runs to 15 residues. Trimming took 4 bases from V and 5 from J; bases not matched to a gene: 11. The CDR3 loop reads CSVAVGSSGNNEQFF. The DNA of the CDR3 is TGCAGCGTTGCGGTGGGTTCTAGCGGAAACAATGAGCAGTTCTTC.

There are many counts of this clonotype. V is TRBV3-1 and J is TRBJ2-5, with a possible D match to TRBD1 (5 bases). The CDR3 loop spans 16 amino acids. CDR1 is LGHDT, CDR2 YNNKEL, per germline (reference sequence). V was trimmed by 1 base and J by 5 bases, leaving 17 bases between them. CDR3 sequence (DNA): TGTGCCAGCAGCCAAGCAAGGGGTTCGTTCGCCGAGACCCAGTACTTC. This codes for CASSQARGSFAETQYF.

The sample holds a few counts of this clonotype. The V call is TRBV18, the J call TRBJ2-5, with 7 bases aligning to TRBD1. V lost 6 bases to trimming and J lost 5 bases; unmatched junction nucleotides: 12. The CDR3 sequence is 15 residues long. Germline CDR1 is KGHSH and CDR2 is LQKENI. CDR3: CASSHRGPDRETQYF. CDR3 in DNA: TGTGCCAGCTCGCACAGGGGACCGGACCGGGAGACCCAGTACTTC. The complete variable domain, with remaining parts taken from reference TRBV18 and TRBJ2-5, reads NAGVMQNPRHLVRRRGQEARLRCSPMKGHSHVYWYRQLPEEGLKFMVYLQKENIIDESGMPKERFSAEFPKEGPSILRIQQVVRGDSAAYFCASSHRGPDRETQYFGPGTRLLVL.

The chain uses TRBV7-8 and TRBJ2-3, with 16 bases fitting TRBD2. CDR1 and CDR2 from the germline V gene are SGHVS and FQNEAQ. The CDR3 is made up of 20 amino acids. V was clipped by 5 bases and J by 2 bases; unmatched bases: 13. CDR3 loop: CASSTTGLAGGPSYTDTQYF. In nucleotides, the CDR3 is TGTGCCAGCAGCACGACGGGACTAGCGGGAGGGCCCTCTTACACAGATACGCAGTATTTT.